The entry that follows covers one TCR beta chain sequence. The target antigen is unknown. Every subset's genomic DNA went evenly onto several immunoSEQ plates. Using immunoSEQ multiplex PCR, the repertoire was profiled, and TCRdb retains in-frame clones only, with some absent. This repertoire shows around 1.9 million clones, approximately 92% found once; its top ten account for around 1.7%. This CDR3 spans 14 amino acids. Germline-derived CDR1 and CDR2 are SGDLS and YYNGEE. V lost 1 base and J lost 0, with 5 bases in between. This sample is drawn from a study of shared clonotypes between healthy human individuals. Study-wide findings and caveats: The study's rarefaction showed incomplete sorted-subset sequencing despite large depth.

Naive CD8 cells, CD45RO-negative and positively selected for CCR7, excluded terminally differentiated effector memory CD45RA+ cells. The sample comprised naive CD8+ T cells from PBMCs. This receptor was identified in a man aged 18 to 30 in good health. Some clones in this sample may be carry-over from other donors' samples. V usage is TRBV9 and J usage is TRBJ1-5; D unresolved. DNA for the CDR3: TGTGCCAGCAGCGTACTCGATAGCAATCAGCCCCAGCATTTT. It encodes CASSVLDSNQPQHF. The full variable domain, in which reference TRBV9 and TRBJ1-5 provide the parts outside the CDR3, is DSGVTQTPKHLITATGQRVTLRCSPRSGDLSVYWYQQSLDQGLQFLIQYYNGEERAKGNILERFSAQQFPDLHSELNLSSLELGDSALYFCASSVLDSNQPQHFGDGTRLSIL.